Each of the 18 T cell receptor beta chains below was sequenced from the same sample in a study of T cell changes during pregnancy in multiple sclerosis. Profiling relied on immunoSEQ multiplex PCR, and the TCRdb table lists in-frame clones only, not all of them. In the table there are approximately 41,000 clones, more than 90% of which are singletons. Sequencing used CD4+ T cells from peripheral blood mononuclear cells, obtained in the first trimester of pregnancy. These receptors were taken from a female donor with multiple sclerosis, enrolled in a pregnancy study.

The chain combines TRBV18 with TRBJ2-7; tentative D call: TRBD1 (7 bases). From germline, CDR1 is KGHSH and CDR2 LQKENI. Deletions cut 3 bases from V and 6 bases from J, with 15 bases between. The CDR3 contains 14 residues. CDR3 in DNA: TGTGCCAGCTCACCGGGGGGACAGCCCTCCGAGCAGTACTTC. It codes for CASSPGGQPSEQYF.

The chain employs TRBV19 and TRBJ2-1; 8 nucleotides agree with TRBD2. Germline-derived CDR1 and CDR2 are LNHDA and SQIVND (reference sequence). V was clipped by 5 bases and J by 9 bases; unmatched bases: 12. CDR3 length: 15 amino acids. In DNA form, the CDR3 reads TGTGCCAGTAGTCTACCCGGGACTAGTGCTTCTGAGCAGTTCTTC. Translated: CASSLPGTSASEQFF.

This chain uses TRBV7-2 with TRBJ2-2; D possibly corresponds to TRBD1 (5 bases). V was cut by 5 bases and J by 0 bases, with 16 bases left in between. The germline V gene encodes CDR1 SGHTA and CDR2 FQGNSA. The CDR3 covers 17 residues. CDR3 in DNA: TGTGCCAGCAGCCAAGCCGGGTTCAGGGCGAACACCGGGGAGCTGTTTTTT. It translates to CASSQAGFRANTGELFF. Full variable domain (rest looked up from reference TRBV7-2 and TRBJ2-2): GAGVSQSPSNKVTEKGKDVELRCDPISGHTALYWYRQSLGQGLEFLIYFQGNSAPDKSGLPSDRFSAERTGGSVSTLTIQRTQQEDSAVYLCASSQAGFRANTGELFFGEGSRLTVL.

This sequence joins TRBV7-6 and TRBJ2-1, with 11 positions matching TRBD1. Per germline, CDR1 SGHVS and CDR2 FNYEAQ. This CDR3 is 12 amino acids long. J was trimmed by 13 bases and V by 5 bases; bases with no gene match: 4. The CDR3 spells CASSQDRGPQFF. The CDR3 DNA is TGTGCCAGCAGCCAGGACAGGGGGCCACAGTTCTTC.

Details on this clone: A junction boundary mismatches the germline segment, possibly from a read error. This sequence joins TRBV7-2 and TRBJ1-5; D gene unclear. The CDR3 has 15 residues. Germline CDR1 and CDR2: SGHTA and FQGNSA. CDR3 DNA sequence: TGTGCCAGCAGTTTAGTCGGAGGTTCCAATCAGCCCCAGCATTTT. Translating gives CASSLVGGSNQPQHF.

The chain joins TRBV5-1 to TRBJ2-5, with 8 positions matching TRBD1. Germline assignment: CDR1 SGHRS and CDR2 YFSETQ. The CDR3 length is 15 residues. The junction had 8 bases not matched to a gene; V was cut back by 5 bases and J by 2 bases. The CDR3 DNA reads TGCGCCAGCAGAGGGCAGGGGGCCCCGCAAGAGACCCAGTACTTC. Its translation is CASRGQGAPQETQYF. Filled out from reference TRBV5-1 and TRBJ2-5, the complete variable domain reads KAGVTQTPRYLIKTRGQQVTLSCSPISGHRSVSWYQQTPGQGLQFLFEYFSETQRNKGNFPGRFSGRQFSNSRSEMNVSTLELGDSALYLCASRGQGAPQETQYFGPGTRLLVL.

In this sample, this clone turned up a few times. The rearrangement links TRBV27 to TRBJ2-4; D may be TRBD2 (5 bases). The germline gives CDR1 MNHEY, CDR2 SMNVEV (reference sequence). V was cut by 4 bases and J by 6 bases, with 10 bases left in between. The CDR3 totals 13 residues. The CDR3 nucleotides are TGTGCCAGCAGTTCGCCCCGGGGAAACATTCAGTACTTC. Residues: CASSSPRGNIQYF.

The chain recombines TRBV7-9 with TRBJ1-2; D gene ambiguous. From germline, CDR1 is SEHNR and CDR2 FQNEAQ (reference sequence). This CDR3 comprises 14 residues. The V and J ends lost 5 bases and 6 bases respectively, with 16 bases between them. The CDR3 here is CASSEKALGDGYTF. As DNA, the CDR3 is TGTGCCAGCAGCGAAAAGGCCCTCGGGGATGGCTACACCTTC.

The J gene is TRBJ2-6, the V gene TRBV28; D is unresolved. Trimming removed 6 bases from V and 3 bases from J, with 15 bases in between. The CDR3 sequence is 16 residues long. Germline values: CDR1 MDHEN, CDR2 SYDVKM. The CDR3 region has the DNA TGTGCCAGCAGCCCACCCCTAGGATTTGGGGCCAACGTCCTGACTTTC. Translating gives CASSPPLGFGANVLTF.

CDR3 nucleotides: TGTGCCAGCAGTGAAGTTTTAGCGGGAGGGAGCTCGGACACCGGGGAGCTGTTTTTT. Translating gives CASSEVLAGGSSDTGELFF. The chain carries TRBV6-1 and TRBJ2-2; 11 nucleotides line up with TRBD2. This CDR3 has 19 amino acids. Trimming cost V 1 base and J 3 bases; bases outside gene matches: 10. From germline, CDR1 is MNHNS and CDR2 SASEGT.

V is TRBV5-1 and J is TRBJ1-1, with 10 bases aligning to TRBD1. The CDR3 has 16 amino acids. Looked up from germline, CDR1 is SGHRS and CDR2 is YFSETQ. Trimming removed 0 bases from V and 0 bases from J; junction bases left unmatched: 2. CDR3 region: CASSLAGTGVNTEAFF. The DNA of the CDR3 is TGCGCCAGCAGCTTGGCCGGGACAGGGGTGAACACTGAAGCTTTCTTT.

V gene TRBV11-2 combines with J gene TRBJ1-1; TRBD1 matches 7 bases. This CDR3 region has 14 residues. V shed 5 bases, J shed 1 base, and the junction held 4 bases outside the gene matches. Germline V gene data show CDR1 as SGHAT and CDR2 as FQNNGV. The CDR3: CASSRGTANTEAFF. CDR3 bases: TGTGCCAGCAGCCGCGGGACAGCGAACACTGAAGCTTTCTTT.

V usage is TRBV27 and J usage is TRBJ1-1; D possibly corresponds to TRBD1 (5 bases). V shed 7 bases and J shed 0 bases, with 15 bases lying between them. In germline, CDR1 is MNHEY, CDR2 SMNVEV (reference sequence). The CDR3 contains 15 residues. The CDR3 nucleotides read TGTGCCAGCATTTATAGGGGAGGATTGAACACTGAAGCTTTCTTT. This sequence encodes CASIYRGGLNTEAFF.

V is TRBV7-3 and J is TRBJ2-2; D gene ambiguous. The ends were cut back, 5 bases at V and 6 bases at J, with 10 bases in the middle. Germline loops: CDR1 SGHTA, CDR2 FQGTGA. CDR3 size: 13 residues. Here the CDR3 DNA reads TGTGCCAGCAGCCCAACCACGGCCGGGGAGCTGTTTTTT. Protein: CASSPTTAGELFF.

The CDR3 DNA is TGTGCCAGCAGGGTGGGGACAGGGGACAGTCAGCCCCAGCATTTT. This gives the protein CASRVGTGDSQPQHF. The rearrangement uses TRBV2 and TRBJ1-5, with 10 bases aligning to TRBD1. The CDR3 loop spans 15 amino acids. The junction had 8 bases not matched to a gene; V was cut back by 6 bases and J by 6 bases. The germline V gene has CDR1 SNHLY and CDR2 FYNNEI.

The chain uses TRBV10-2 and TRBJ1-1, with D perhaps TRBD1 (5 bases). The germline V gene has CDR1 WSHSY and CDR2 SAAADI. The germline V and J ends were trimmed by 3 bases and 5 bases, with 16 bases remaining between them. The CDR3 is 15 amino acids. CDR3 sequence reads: CASSDPGGRVTEAFF. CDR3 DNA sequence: TGCGCCAGCAGTGACCCTGGGGGGAGGGTTACTGAAGCTTTCTTT.

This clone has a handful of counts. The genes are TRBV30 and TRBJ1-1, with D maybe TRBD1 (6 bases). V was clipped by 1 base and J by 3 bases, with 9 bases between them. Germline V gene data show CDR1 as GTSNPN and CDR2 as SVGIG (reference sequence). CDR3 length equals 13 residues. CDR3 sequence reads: CAWSEQGYTEAFF. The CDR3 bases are TGTGCCTGGAGTGAACAGGGCTACACTGAAGCTTTCTTT.

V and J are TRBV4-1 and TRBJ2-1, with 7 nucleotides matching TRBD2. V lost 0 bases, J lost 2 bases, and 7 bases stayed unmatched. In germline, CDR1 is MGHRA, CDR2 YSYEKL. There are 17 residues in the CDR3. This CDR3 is CASSQDWLAATYNEQFF. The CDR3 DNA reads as TGCGCCAGCAGCCAAGATTGGCTAGCGGCCACCTACAATGAGCAGTTCTTC.